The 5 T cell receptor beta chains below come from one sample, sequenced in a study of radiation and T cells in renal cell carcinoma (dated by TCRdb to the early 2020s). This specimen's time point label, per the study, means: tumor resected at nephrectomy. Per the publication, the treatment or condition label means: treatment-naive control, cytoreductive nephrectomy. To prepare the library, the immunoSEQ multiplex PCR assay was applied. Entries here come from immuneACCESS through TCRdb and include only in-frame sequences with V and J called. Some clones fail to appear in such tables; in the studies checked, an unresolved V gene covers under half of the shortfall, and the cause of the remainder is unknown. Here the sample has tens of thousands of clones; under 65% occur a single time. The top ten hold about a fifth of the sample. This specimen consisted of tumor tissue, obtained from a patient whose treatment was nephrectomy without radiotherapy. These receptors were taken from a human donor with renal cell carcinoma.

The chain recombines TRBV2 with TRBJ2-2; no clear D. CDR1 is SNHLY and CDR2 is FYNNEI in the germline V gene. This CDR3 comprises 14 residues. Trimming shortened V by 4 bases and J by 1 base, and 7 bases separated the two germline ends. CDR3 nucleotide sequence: TGTGCCAGCAGTGTTGGCGGGAACACCGGGGAGCTGTTTTTT. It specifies CASSVGGNTGELFF.

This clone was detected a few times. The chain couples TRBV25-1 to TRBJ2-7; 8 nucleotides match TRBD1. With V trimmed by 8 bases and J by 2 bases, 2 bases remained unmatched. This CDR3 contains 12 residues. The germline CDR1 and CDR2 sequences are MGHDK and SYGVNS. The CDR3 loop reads CASRQGTYEQYF. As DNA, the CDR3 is TGTGCCAGCCGACAGGGGACCTACGAGCAGTACTTC.

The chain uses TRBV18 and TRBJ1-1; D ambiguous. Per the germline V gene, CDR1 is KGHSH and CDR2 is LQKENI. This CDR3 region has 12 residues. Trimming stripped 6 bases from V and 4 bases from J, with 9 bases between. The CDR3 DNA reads TGTGCCAGCTCGTCGATGGGCACTGAAGCTTTCTTT. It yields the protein CASSSMGTEAFF. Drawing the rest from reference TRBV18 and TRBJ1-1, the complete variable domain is NAGVMQNPRHLVRRRGQEARLRCSPMKGHSHVYWYRQLPEEGLKFMVYLQKENIIDESGMPKERFSAEFPKEGPSILRIQQVVRGDSAAYFCASSSMGTEAFFGQGTRLTVV.

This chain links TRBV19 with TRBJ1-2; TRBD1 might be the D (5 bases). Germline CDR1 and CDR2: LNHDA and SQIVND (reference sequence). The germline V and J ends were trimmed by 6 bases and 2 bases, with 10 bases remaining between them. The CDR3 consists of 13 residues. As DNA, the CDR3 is TGTGCCAGTAGCAGGGTGACCAACTATGGCTACACCTTC. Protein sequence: CASSRVTNYGYTF.

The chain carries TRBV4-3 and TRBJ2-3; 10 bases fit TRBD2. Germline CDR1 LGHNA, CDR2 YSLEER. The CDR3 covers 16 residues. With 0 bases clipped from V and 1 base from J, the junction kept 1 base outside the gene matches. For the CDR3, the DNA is TGCGCCAGCAGCCAAGATCTAGCGGGGGGCACAGATACGCAGTATTTT. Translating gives CASSQDLAGGTDTQYF.